This T cell receptor (beta chain) derives from a study of graft-versus-host responses after intestinal transplantation (dated by TCRdb to about 2021). Some background on the complete study: The transplants that recipients got were multivisceral, liver-intestinal, or isolated intestinal. A cohort of approximately 23 intestinal transplant recipients, including one retransplant, was enrolled, and a few patients lacking pretransplant specimens were excluded. Every recipient was given anti-thymocyte globulin induction, followed by approximately three years of maintenance tacrolimus and steroids. A peak of at least 4% donor T cells among recipient peripheral blood mononuclear cells was the definition used for donor T cell macrochimerism. Alloreactive clones were identified by sequencing pre-transplant mixed lymphocyte reaction products and comparing these products with unstimulated pre-transplant donor and recipient T cells. Instead of going to the commercial service, samples from a few later patients were sequenced in-house on an Illumina MiSeq and processed with MiXCR. After intestinal transplantation, graft-versus-host and host-versus-graft alloreactive T cell clones in the graft, circulation and bone marrow were tracked using bulk TCR-beta CDR3 sequencing.

Regarding this clone: The clone's antigen remains unknown. Per-base qualities were not stored, and no clone one base away is much larger.

What the authors observed across the whole study: Conclusions were limited by the relatively low number and heterogeneity of intestinal transplant patients. GvH clones were detected in recipient bone marrow, and some of these GvH clones were observed earlier in ileal mucosa or blood, consistent with an intestinal mucosal origin. Early after transplant, peak levels of circulating GvH clones were found to be associated with declines in HvG clones. Patients with donor T cell macrochimerism had high GvH to HvG T cell clonal ratios in their allografts.

The time point label on this specimen signifies: cells obtained before transplantation from donor or recipient. CD3+CD4+ and CD3+CD8+ populations were FACS-sorted from unstimulated pre-transplant donor and recipient cells taken from spleen or lymph nodes. V sheds 6 bases and J sheds 8 bases, leaving 16 bases between their ends. The CDR3 runs 13 amino acids, cysteine and phenylalanine included. The read is trimmed to its CDR3 DNA, 39 bases read in frame from base 1. The CDR1 and CDR2 encoded by the germline V gene (reference sequence) are MNHEY and SMNVEV. To prepare the library, the immunoSEQ multiplex PCR assay was applied. In most patients, genomic DNA was isolated using the Qiagen DNeasy Blood and Tissue Kit and sent frozen to Adaptive Biotechnologies for TCR sequencing. For most patients, high-throughput TCR-beta CDR3 sequencing of genomic DNA was performed by Adaptive Biotechnologies. The source study handled its data this way. Adaptive's ImmunoSEQ software supplied the TCR sequencing data for roughly 17 patients, while MiXCR and VDJtools were used to process three other patients. CD4 versus CD8 sorting errors were corrected by removing sequences found in both subsets at a frequency ratio below 5:1. Because the origin of CDR3 nucleotide sequences shared between donor and recipient could not be assigned, those sequences were removed. To count as alloreactive, a clone needed at least 2-fold expansion over unstimulated cells and a minimum CFSE-low frequency of 0.002% (template counts) or 0.001% (read counts). A clone was considered mappable if detected in the sequenced pre-transplant spleen, lymph node, or MLR CFSE-low populations of the donor or recipient. Cumulative frequency of alloreactive clones was calculated as a percentage of all sequences weighted by copy number. TCRdb re-hosts the immuneACCESS table, in-frame sequences only. Its copies lack some clones; in the studies checked, an unresolved V gene accounts for under half of them, and the cause for the rest is not known. V and J calls plus clone size are reproduced from that table; the DNA served to infer D and trimming. Recorded for this sample are about 90,000 clones; 85% to 95% of them occurred a single time. Jointly, the top ten make up around 1.2% of the sample.

The specimen comprised unstimulated CD8+ T cells sorted from spleen or lymph node cells, sampled before transplant. This clonotype was obtained from a human donor who was the organ donor for an intestinal transplant. Recombination connected TRBV27 to TRBJ1-2; the D gene cannot be resolved reliably. The nucleotide sequence reads as follows: TGTGCCAGCAGCCAAGACGGACTCAGCGGCTACACCTTC. Its coded protein is CASSQDGLSGYTF.